Each of the 4 T cell receptor beta chains below was sequenced from the same sample in a study of cytomegalovirus exposure and HLA in healthy donors. The PCR ran on 60 Vbeta and 13 Jbeta primers. Profiling relied on immunoSEQ multiplex PCR, and the TCRdb table lists in-frame clones only, not all of them. The sample gives about 140,000 clones, 73% of which show up once; approximately 15% is in the top ten. The sequenced sample consisted of PBMCs. These receptors all come from a human donor in good health.

This clone appeared a few times. The rearrangement links TRBV5-1 to TRBJ1-1; D gene ambiguous. CDR1 is SGHRS and CDR2 is YFSETQ in the germline V gene. CDR3 length: 15 residues. Trimming cost V 2 bases and J 0 bases, with 11 bases left between them. The CDR3 loop reads CASSFGDTVNTEAFF. Written as DNA, the CDR3 is TGCGCCAGCAGCTTCGGTGACACCGTGAACACTGAAGCTTTCTTT.

In this sample, this clone turned up a few times. The chain links TRBV7-8 to TRBJ1-3; perhaps TRBD1 as D (5 bases). The germline gives CDR1 SGHVS, CDR2 FQNEAQ. This CDR3 contains 18 residues. The ends were cut back, 1 base at V and 0 bases at J, with 16 bases in the middle. The CDR3 loop reads CASSLEAAGTFSGNTIYF. As DNA, the CDR3 is TGTGCCAGCAGCTTAGAAGCGGCAGGGACTTTCTCTGGAAACACCATATATTTT.

CDR3 amino acids: CASSTGSTGGAETQYF. The CDR3 coding sequence is TGTGCCAGCAGCACCGGATCGACAGGGGGCGCAGAGACCCAGTACTTC. The chain carries TRBV13 and TRBJ2-5, with 10 nucleotides matching TRBD1. Germline V CDR1 and CDR2: PRHDT, FYEKMQ (reference sequence). With 5 bases clipped from V and 4 bases from J, the junction kept 10 bases outside the gene matches. The CDR3 totals 16 residues.

This clone appeared a single time. The chain carries TRBV15 and TRBJ2-7, with 8 bases lining up with TRBD2. J gave up 6 bases and V 1 base, and 8 bases lay outside the gene matches. The germline V gene has CDR1 LNHNV and CDR2 YYDKDF (reference sequence). The CDR3 covers 15 residues. DNA for the CDR3: TGTGCCACCAGCAGAGGTTTTCTAGCGGGCCGCGAGCAGTACTTC. Its translation: CATSRGFLAGREQYF.